This T cell receptor (beta chain) is from a study of prognosis after radiotherapy for stage I lung cancer. From genomic DNA, TCR beta CDR3 was amplified by two-round multiplex PCR. The use of primers specific to each TRBV and TRBJ gene characterized first-round PCR. MiXCR, applied by TCRdb to the multiplex PCR reads, yields one record per CDR3 protein. This sample yields some 13,000 distinct CDR3 sequences, of which around 45% are seen a single time; about 27% belongs to the top ten. This CDR3 comprises 17 residues. V lost 5 bases, J lost 4 bases, and 20 bases lay in between. CDR1 is MDHEN, CDR2 SYDVKM, per germline. In its sample, this clonotype is medium-sized.

This clonotype was sampled from a donor over 45 with non-small cell lung cancer. The chain recombines TRBV28 with TRBJ2-2, with D uncertain. The material was PBMCs, obtained before or after stereotactic body radiation therapy (not recorded which). CDR3 nucleotides: TGTGCCAGCAGTGCTGAAAAAGTCATTTGGGGCACCGGGGAGCTGTTTTTT. It encodes CASSAEKVIWGTGELFF.